This TCR beta chain is drawn from a study of cytomegalovirus exposure and HLA in healthy donors. For the study at large: Early release data held around 82 million unique TCRs from HLA-typed donors.

Points from the study as a whole: Most subjects' HLA-A and HLA-B alleles were reportedly predicted from TCR beta sequences.

Amplification used 60 Vbeta primers and 13 Jbeta primers. The table came from immunoSEQ multiplex PCR; TCRdb's copy has only in-frame clones and leaves some out. The table includes about 170,000 clones, 70% to 90% detected once. V lost 0 bases and J lost 5, with 13 bases in between. The germline V gene has CDR1 MNHEY and CDR2 SVGAGI. CDR3 size: 15 residues. Points on this clone: Its cognate antigen is unknown.

The sequence came from a young man in good health and CMV-seropositive. The chain employs TRBV6-5 and TRBJ1-1, with a tentative D call TRBD1 (5 bases). Sequences were obtained from PBMCs. The CDR3 sequence is CASSYSTGGVTEAFF. CDR3 bases: TGTGCCAGCAGTTACTCGACGGGGGGAGTTACTGAAGCTTTCTTT.